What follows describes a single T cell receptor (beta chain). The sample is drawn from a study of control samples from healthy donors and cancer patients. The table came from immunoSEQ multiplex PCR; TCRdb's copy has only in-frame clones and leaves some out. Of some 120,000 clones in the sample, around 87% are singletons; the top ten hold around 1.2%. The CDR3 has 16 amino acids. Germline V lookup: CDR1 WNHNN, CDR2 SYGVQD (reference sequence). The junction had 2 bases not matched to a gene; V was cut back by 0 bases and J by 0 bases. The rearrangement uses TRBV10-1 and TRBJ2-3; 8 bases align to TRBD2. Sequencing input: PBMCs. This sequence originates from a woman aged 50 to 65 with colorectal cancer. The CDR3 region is CASSESPSGSTDTQYF. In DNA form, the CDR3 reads TGCGCCAGCAGTGAGTCGCCTAGCGGGAGCACAGATACGCAGTATTTT.